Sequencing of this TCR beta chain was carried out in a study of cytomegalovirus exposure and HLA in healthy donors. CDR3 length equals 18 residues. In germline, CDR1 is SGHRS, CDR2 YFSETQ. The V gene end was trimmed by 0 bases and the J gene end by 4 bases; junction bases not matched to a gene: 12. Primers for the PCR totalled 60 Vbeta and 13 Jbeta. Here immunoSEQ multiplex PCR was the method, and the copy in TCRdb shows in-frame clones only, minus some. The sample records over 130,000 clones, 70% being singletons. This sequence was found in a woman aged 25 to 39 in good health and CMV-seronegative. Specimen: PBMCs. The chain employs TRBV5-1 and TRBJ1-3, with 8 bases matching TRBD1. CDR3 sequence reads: CASSLDGSGGALGNTIYF. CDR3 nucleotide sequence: TGCGCCAGCAGCTTGGATGGGTCAGGGGGCGCTTTAGGAAACACCATATATTTT.